This TCR beta chain derives from a study of cytomegalovirus exposure and HLA in healthy donors. Study-level information: There were some 120 million unique TCR beta sequences, drawn from 150 million to 200 million T cells, in an earlier analysis. Study observations and caveats: A later analysis appeared to link common viral pathogens to several of the most significant clusters. What a later analysis reportedly showed was that an Asian-associated ancestry cluster had fewer N-insertions than the approximately 700-donor mean.

This clone was counted a single time. Its cognate antigen is unknown. The PCR made use of 60 Vbeta and 13 Jbeta primers. Clones were sequenced by immunoSEQ multiplex PCR, and TCRdb holds only the in-frame ones, with some missing. Of about 150,000 clones in the sample, roughly 80% were seen once. The germline V gene has CDR1 SGHNT and CDR2 YENEEA. The ends were cut back, 7 bases at V and 7 bases at J, with 7 bases in the middle. The CDR3 consists of 10 residues. The sample comprised PBMCs. This receptor was obtained from a woman aged 45 to 65 in good health and CMV-seropositive. The chain is built from TRBV11-3 and TRBJ1-1; a possible D gene is TRBD1 (5 bases). This CDR3 reads CASKGREAFF. The CDR3 coding sequence is TGTGCCAGCAAGGGGCGTGAAGCTTTCTTT.